The T cell receptor beta chain described here comes from a study of control samples from healthy donors and cancer patients. This table comes from immunoSEQ multiplex PCR, and its TCRdb copy is limited to in-frame clones, with some not included. The top ten hold 11% of the sample, which has roughly 130,000 clones, roughly 90% seen once. After removal of 5 bases from V and 10 bases from J, the junction contained 12 bases not matched to a gene. Germline lookup yields CDR1 MNHEY and CDR2 SVGEGT. This CDR3 is 15 amino acids long. The sample taken for sequencing was blood. This sequence originates from a man aged 25-45 years in good health. V is TRBV6-2 or TRBV6-3 and J is TRBJ2-5; 11 bases line up with TRBD2. CDR3: CASSNRLAGRRDQYF. CDR3 nucleotides: TGTGCCAGCAGTAATCGACTAGCGGGGCGAAGGGACCAGTACTTC.